This TCR beta chain was profiled in a study of T cell responses to AZD1222 COVID-19 vaccine. As for the study in general: Pooling was applied to second doses at about 4 or about 12 weeks.

In regard to this clone: Its antigen is unidentified.

Whole-study findings and limits: Increased Spike-specific TCR breadth and depth were observed after two AZD1222 doses. Donors were mostly white British, more females; clonal diversity possibly underestimated.

Method: immunoSEQ multiplex PCR; TCRdb's copy keeps in-frame clones and lacks some. The repertoire consists of some 100,000 clones, with approximately 90% occurring once and the leading ten covering about 2%. This clonotype was sampled from an adult in good health. The sample here was peripheral blood, taken on day 0 of AZD1222 vaccination.

The DNA for the CDR3 is TGTGCCAGCAGCTCCTTAGCGGGAGTGCGGGAGACCCAGTACTTC. Translating gives CASSSLAGVRETQYF. The gene calls are TRBV7-6 and TRBJ2-5, with TRBD2 identical over 9 bases. Trimming at V came to 4 bases and at J to 5 bases, leaving 8 bases not matched to a gene. Germline CDR1 reads SGHVS; CDR2 reads FNYEAQ. There are 15 residues in the CDR3.